A single T cell receptor (beta chain) is shown here with its context. Recruited during active infection, patients (from Seattle) were subsequently followed longitudinally. In the authors' methods: Reference gene primers were amplified, and this amplification served to estimate nucleated cell counts. Clones were sequenced by immunoSEQ multiplex PCR, and TCRdb holds only the in-frame ones, with some missing. V, J and clone size are taken as reported in that table, and D and trimming were inferred from the DNA itself. The data contain around 38,000 clones, around nine tenths of them singletons. This sample was included in a study of blood T cell repertoires in COVID-19. Study overall: Both acute and convalescent COVID-19 samples were obtained from the United States, Italy and Spain.

There are 15 residues in the CDR3. Trimming cost V 1 base and J 3 bases; bases outside gene matches: 5. CDR1 and CDR2 (germline): MGHRA, YSYEKL. This clonotype was obtained from a man in his sixties with COVID-19, enrolled during active disease. This chain connects TRBV4-1 to TRBJ2-7, with 8 bases aligning to TRBD2. The sequenced sample consisted of peripheral blood. CDR3 residues: CASSQALSGNYEQYF. The CDR3 DNA is TGCGCCAGCAGCCAAGCACTTAGCGGGAACTACGAGCAGTACTTC.